This record covers a single T cell receptor (beta chain). Within its sample, this clonotype is large (0.1 to 1%). Its antigen has not been determined. No base-level quality is on record; no much larger clone is a single base apart. The sample comes from a study. The CDR3 goes from the cysteine to the phenylalanine over 12 residues. CDR3 DNA only is kept here, 36 bases in frame from base 1. Via the germline V gene, CDR1 is LGHNA and CDR2 YSLEER. Relative to germline, V is 1 base shorter and J is 15 bases shorter, with 13 bases between their ends. Sequencing was performed on an Illumina MiSeq. TCRdb took the public reads, trimmed them with fastp at Q25, ran MiXCR for clone calling and kept in-frame beta chains. CDR3 protein sequences are deduplicated, and each keeps its most common genes and DNA. Within this sample are about 3,000 distinct CDR3 sequences, with approximately 9.9% of them counted one time only. The ten largest clones take up less than 7.5% of the sample.

The rearrangement combines TRBV4-3 with TRBJ2-1, with the D gene not confidently named. This TCR derives from a human donor with rheumatoid arthritis. The sequenced sample was CD4+ T cells from synovial fluid. Read as DNA, the sequence is TGCGCCAGCAGCCAAGGAGGATTGCACCTGTTCTTC. Translated, this is CASSQGGLHLFF.